The present T cell receptor beta chain was sequenced within a study of blood T cell repertoires in COVID-19. On the study more broadly: Nucleic acid was either cDNA or gDNA, and it came from T cells, B-cell-depleted T cells, or PBMCs.

The junction had 2 bases not matched to a gene; V was cut back by 10 bases and J by 3 bases. The germline gives CDR1 ENHRY, CDR2 SYGVKD. This CDR3 contains 12 residues. Profiled with immunoSEQ multiplex PCR; TCRdb holds only in-frame clones, not every one. The sample includes approximately 200,000 clones, roughly 80% seen only once; the top ten take approximately 15%. The genes are TRBV10-3 and TRBJ2-2; 7 nucleotides align to TRBD1. The sequenced material came from peripheral blood. This TCR derives from a man between 60 and 70 years old with active or convalescent COVID-19. For the CDR3, the DNA is TGTGCCACCGGGACAGACACCGGGGAGCTGTTTTTT. Translation: CATGTDTGELFF.